This TCR beta chain was recovered during a study of cytomegalovirus exposure and HLA in healthy donors. PCR employed 60 Vbeta and 13 Jbeta primers. Original methodology: A later analysis counted about 80 million unique TCR beta chains, around 12 million shared. This table comes from immunoSEQ multiplex PCR, and its TCRdb copy is limited to in-frame clones, with some not included. V, J and clone size are those of that table, while D and trimming were read from the DNA. The sample records around 120,000 clones, 75% to 90% being singletons. The sample consisted of PBMCs. This sequence was found in a man in his thirties or forties in good health and CMV-seronegative.

Written as DNA, the CDR3 is TGTGCCTGGAGTGAGTCCCCAGAAATTAACACTGAAGCTTTCTTT. Protein sequence: CAWSESPEINTEAFF. The chain joins TRBV30 to TRBJ1-1; D is uncertain. Trimming stripped 1 base from V and 2 bases from J, with 14 bases between. From germline, CDR1 is GTSNPN and CDR2 SVGIG (reference sequence). This CDR3 contains 15 residues. Full variable domain (missing parts from reference TRBV30 and TRBJ1-1): SQTIHQWPATLVQPVGSPLSLECTVEGTSNPNLYWYRQAAGRGLQLLFYSVGIGQISSEVPQNLSASRPQDRQFILSSKKLLLSDSGFYLCAWSESPEINTEAFFGQGTRLTVV.